A single T cell receptor beta chain is shown here with its context. What it binds is not known. This sample stems from a study of somatic mutations in cytotoxic T cells in rheumatoid arthritis. Study conclusions and caveats: Unlike healthy controls, rheumatoid arthritis patients had CD8+ clonality that increased with age.

Clones were sequenced by immunoSEQ multiplex PCR, and TCRdb holds only the in-frame ones, with some missing. The sample gives about 23,000 clones, roughly 80% of which show up once; 3.5% to 4% is in the top ten. V was clipped by 1 base and J by 3 bases, with 7 bases between them. Per germline, CDR1 SGHRS and CDR2 YFSETQ. This CDR3 has 14 amino acids. The source is an adult with rheumatoid arthritis. The genes are TRBV5-1 and TRBJ1-4; D remains unclear. The source material was CD8+ T cells sorted from blood. CDR3 DNA sequence: TGCGCCAGCAGCTTGACAGACCCTAATGAAAAACTGTTTTTT. Protein sequence: CASSLTDPNEKLFF.